This TCR beta chain is drawn from a study of T cells after yellow fever vaccination. Study at large: Fractions containing few cells were prepared with SMART-Seq v4 Ultra Low Input.

Study-wide results and caveats: One caveat is that FACS-sorted repertoires could contain abundant clonotypes contaminating from the bulk population. Post-booster samples contained most primary-vaccination clones (approximately 96% CD4, around 90% CD8).

The CDR3 sequence is 17 residues long. The V segment lost 0 bases and the J segment 5 bases; nucleotides outside the gene matches: 11. In germline, CDR1 is DFQATT, CDR2 SNEGSKA (reference sequence). It was through 5'RACE template switching that TCR cDNA was made, with a universal primer site and UMIs added. TCRdb reprocessed the 5' RACE reads via MiXCR and lists one record per CDR3 protein. The sample has approximately 600,000 distinct CDR3 sequences; about 12% are singletons. In the case of this clonotype: Antigen specificity is unknown.

The sequenced sample was PBMCs, obtained on the day of the yellow fever booster vaccination. The clonotype comes from a man younger than 40 who received the YFV17D yellow fever vaccine. This chain joins TRBV20-1 and TRBJ2-1; 9 nucleotides line up with TRBD1. CDR3 nucleotides: TGCAGTGCTAGAGATAGACCGGGACAGGGAATAAACAATGAGCAGTTCTTC. Amino acids: CSARDRPGQGINNEQFF.